A single sample is the source of the 27 T cell receptor beta chains below, sequenced in a study of shared T cell receptors in the human thymus. Clones were read by immunoSEQ multiplex PCR, and TCRdb kept only the in-frame ones, dropping some. The data contain approximately 730,000 clones, approximately 85% of them singletons. The same data also contributed to another study, on human thymus T cells.

Material for sequencing was thymocytes. All receptors come from a girl less than two years old with a congenital heart defect.

The genes are TRBV9 and TRBJ1-6, with a possible D match to TRBD1 (5 bases). The CDR3 spans 13 residues. Trimming cost V 0 bases and J 9 bases, with 7 bases left between them. From germline, CDR1 is SGDLS and CDR2 YYNGEE. In nucleotides, the CDR3 is TGTGCCAGCAGCGTAGACAGGAGTTCACCCCTCCACTTT. Translation gives CASSVDRSSPLHF.

The V call is TRBV4-1, the J call TRBJ1-2; tentatively, D is TRBD1 (5 bases). The V end lost 2 bases, the J end lost 2 bases, and 18 bases lay between the germline ends. Germline-derived CDR1 and CDR2 are MGHRA and YSYEKL. The CDR3 extends over 17 amino acids. This CDR3 reads CASSQSDGQDGNYGYTF. For the CDR3, the DNA is TGCGCCAGCAGCCAATCCGATGGACAAGATGGGAACTATGGCTACACCTTC.

V gene TRBV6-1 combines with J gene TRBJ1-2; a weak D match, TRBD1 (5 bases). Germline V gene data show CDR1 as MNHNS and CDR2 as SASEGT. V was pared by 1 base and J by 5 bases, with 11 bases between. CDR3 size: 14 residues. Here the CDR3 reads CASSEGAGIYGYTF. The CDR3 region has the DNA TGTGCCAGCAGTGAAGGGGCAGGGATTTATGGCTACACCTTC.

The chain joins TRBV4-1 to TRBJ2-3; 8 bases are shared with TRBD1. The CDR3 spans 15 residues. V lost 0 bases to trimming and J lost 6 bases; unmatched junction nucleotides: 5. Per the germline V gene, CDR1 is MGHRA and CDR2 is YSYEKL. CDR3 DNA sequence: TGCGCCAGCAGCCAAGACAGGGGGCGCAGGGATACGCAGTATTTT. Residues: CASSQDRGRRDTQYF.

This chain links TRBV7-2 with TRBJ2-7; weak D call: TRBD2 (8 bases). V lost 4 bases, J lost 4 bases, and 23 bases lay in between. The CDR3 is 17 amino acids. Germline assignment: CDR1 SGHTA and CDR2 FQGNSA. CDR3 DNA sequence: TGTGCCAGCAGCTACCCGCCAGGGGGACTAGATTCATACGAGCAGTACTTC. Amino acid sequence: CASSYPPGGLDSYEQYF.

The chain links TRBV2 to TRBJ1-1, with 7 positions matching TRBD1. Germline CDR1 reads SNHLY; CDR2 reads FYNNEI. The CDR3 runs to 15 residues. Trimming cost V 4 bases and J 5 bases; bases outside gene matches: 10. Here the CDR3 reads CASSADPSGGTEAFF. The CDR3 region has the DNA TGTGCCAGCAGTGCTGATCCTTCAGGGGGGACTGAAGCTTTCTTT.

The V call is TRBV2, the J call TRBJ1-1, with 10 nucleotides matching TRBD1. This CDR3 spans 14 amino acids. Germline trimming cut 6 bases from V and 5 bases from J; bases unmatched to any gene: 6. From germline, CDR1 is SNHLY and CDR2 FYNNEI. CDR3 coding DNA: TGTGCCAGCAGACAGGGACAGGGGAGTACTGAAGCTTTCTTT. It translates to CASRQGQGSTEAFF.

The chain uses TRBV13 and TRBJ1-2; no reliable D call. The V gene's germline CDR1 is PRHDT and CDR2 FYEKMQ (reference sequence). The CDR3 spans 17 residues. The V end was cut by 1 base, the J end by 2 bases, with 17 bases between. CDR3 in amino acids: CASSLAAMAGGNYGYTF. In DNA, the CDR3 is TGTGCCAGCAGCTTAGCCGCTATGGCAGGCGGGAACTATGGCTACACCTTC.

This chain's CDR3 is CATTTTRTVLSRSNYGYTF. In nucleotides, the CDR3 is TGTGCCACCACCACAACGCGGACAGTCCTAAGCCGGAGCAACTATGGCTACACCTTC. This rearrangement joins TRBV7-2 to TRBJ1-2; TRBD1 is a possible D gene (6 bases). This CDR3 is built from 19 residues. Trimming cost V 10 bases and J 2 bases, with 32 bases left between them. CDR1 and CDR2 (germline): SGHTA, FQGNSA. Drawing the rest from reference TRBV7-2 and TRBJ1-2, the complete variable domain is GAGVSQSPSNKVTEKGKDVELRCDPISGHTALYWYRQSLGQGLEFLIYFQGNSAPDKSGLPSDRFSAERTGGSVSTLTIQRTQQEDSAVYLCATTTTRTVLSRSNYGYTFGSGTRLTVV.

This clone was recorded once. The chain is built from TRBV4-1 and TRBJ1-3; D gene ambiguous. The CDR3 covers 16 residues. V was cut by 0 bases and J by 7 bases, with 16 bases left in between. CDR1 and CDR2 from the germline V gene are MGHRA and YSYEKL. CDR3 amino acids: CASSQDLDSGGNTIYF. CDR3 bases: TGCGCCAGCAGCCAAGATCTCGACTCCGGAGGGAACACCATATATTTT.

The chain employs TRBV7-2 and TRBJ2-7; possibly TRBD1 for D (6 bases). Per germline, CDR1 SGHTA and CDR2 FQGNSA. The CDR3 is made up of 13 amino acids. V dropped 4 bases and J dropped 7 bases, with 14 bases sitting between them. This CDR3 is CASSSPGTKEQYF. The CDR3 DNA sequence: TGTGCCAGCAGCTCACCCGGGACAAAGGAGCAGTACTTC.

The chain links TRBV23-1 to TRBJ2-3; 10 positions agree with TRBD2. TRBV23-1 is designated an ORF whose function remains uncertain. Germline trimming cut 0 bases from V and 1 base from J; bases unmatched to any gene: 4. The CDR3 runs to 17 residues. CDR3 sequence reads: CASSQSPSGGGTDTQYF. In DNA form, the CDR3 reads TGCGCCAGCAGTCAATCTCCCAGCGGGGGGGGCACAGATACGCAGTATTTT.

This clone was seen a few times. This chain joins TRBV19 and TRBJ2-1; TRBD2 agrees at 8 bases. Germline CDR1 and CDR2: LNHDA and SQIVND (reference sequence). The CDR3 length is 16 residues. Losses at the gene ends were 0 bases for V and 4 bases for J; bases not matched to a gene: 5. The CDR3 nucleotides are TGTGCCAGTAGTATAGATCTGGCGGGGGGATACAATGAGCAGTTCTTC. It specifies CASSIDLAGGYNEQFF.

This sequence joins TRBV9 and TRBJ2-7; 8 bases match TRBD1. V shed 0 bases and J 4 bases; nucleotides not matched to a gene: 6. The germline CDR1 and CDR2 sequences are SGDLS and YYNGEE. The CDR3 runs 15 residues. Here the CDR3 reads CASSVAGQGQYEQYF. The CDR3 nucleotides read TGTGCCAGCAGCGTAGCAGGACAGGGCCAGTACGAGCAGTACTTC.

The chain has TRBV19 and TRBJ1-6; 10 nucleotides line up with TRBD1. CDR3 length equals 15 residues. V gave up 7 bases and J gave up 9 bases; unmatched junction bases: 9. The germline CDR1 and CDR2 sequences are LNHDA and SQIVND (reference sequence). CDR3 sequence: CASNPGQGWCSPLHF. CDR3 nucleotide sequence: TGTGCCAGTAACCCGGGACAGGGGTGGTGTTCACCCCTCCACTTT.

The CDR3 sequence: CASSLDRLNYGYTF. CDR3 nucleotides: TGCGCCAGCAGCTTGGACAGGCTCAACTATGGCTACACCTTC. The genes are TRBV5-1 and TRBJ1-2; perhaps TRBD1 as D (5 bases). CDR3 length equals 14 residues. V lost 0 bases and J lost 2, with 8 bases in between. Germline loops: CDR1 SGHRS, CDR2 YFSETQ. Complete variable domain (other parts from reference TRBV5-1 and TRBJ1-2): KAGVTQTPRYLIKTRGQQVTLSCSPISGHRSVSWYQQTPGQGLQFLFEYFSETQRNKGNFPGRFSGRQFSNSRSEMNVSTLELGDSALYLCASSLDRLNYGYTFGSGTRLTVV.

V usage is TRBV5-5 and J usage is TRBJ2-7; 10 nucleotides align to TRBD1. This CDR3 spans 18 amino acids. Germline assignment: CDR1 SGHKS and CDR2 YYEKEE (reference sequence). The V gene end was trimmed by 4 bases and the J gene end by 3 bases; junction bases not matched to a gene: 16. This CDR3 reads CASSAGPPGTGDVYEQYF. In nucleotides, the CDR3 is TGTGCCAGCAGCGCGGGTCCCCCCGGGACAGGGGATGTCTACGAGCAGTACTTC.

The J gene is TRBJ1-1, the V gene TRBV9, with a possible D match to TRBD1 (6 bases). The V end lost 0 bases, the J end lost 1 base, and 25 bases lay between the germline ends. Germline loops: CDR1 SGDLS, CDR2 YYNGEE. The CDR3 has 20 amino acids. CDR3 sequence (DNA): TGTGCCAGCAGCGTAGCCGTTCGTGACGGGGGGCGAGGCCCGAACACTGAAGCTTTCTTT. It translates to CASSVAVRDGGRGPNTEAFF.

The chain joins TRBV19 to TRBJ1-5, with TRBD1 as a possible D gene (6 bases). Germline CDR1 LNHDA, CDR2 SQIVND (reference sequence). The ends were cut back, 7 bases at V and 3 bases at J, with 16 bases in the middle. The CDR3 consists of 15 residues. For the CDR3, the DNA is TGTGCCAGTATCGGACAGCACCTCTCCAATCAGCCCCAGCATTTT. It is translated as CASIGQHLSNQPQHF.

The gene calls are TRBV11-3 and TRBJ2-7; 9 bases agree with TRBD1. The CDR3 spans 16 residues. V was clipped by 5 bases and J by 3 bases; unmatched bases: 11. Germline CDR1 SGHNT, CDR2 YENEEA. The CDR3 DNA is TGTGCCAGCAGCCCTGGGGGTGGGACAGGGAACTACGAGCAGTACTTC. Translated: CASSPGGGTGNYEQYF.

This chain uses TRBV4-1 with TRBJ1-5; a weak D match, TRBD1 (5 bases). Trimming removed 9 bases at V and 2 bases at J, with 20 bases between. The germline V gene encodes CDR1 MGHRA and CDR2 YSYEKL. The CDR3 runs to 16 residues. The chain's CDR3 is CARGGPGQGGNQPQHF. CDR3 in DNA: TGCGCCAGGGGAGGACCTGGGCAGGGAGGCAATCAGCCCCAGCATTTT.

V gene TRBV28 combines with J gene TRBJ1-1; unclear D gene. CDR1 and CDR2 from the germline V gene are MDHEN and SYDVKM. The CDR3 length is 12 residues. V was shortened by 5 bases and J by 10 bases, with 14 bases between the two germline ends. The CDR3 loop reads CASSLNQVRAFF. CDR3 in DNA: TGTGCCAGCAGTCTAAACCAGGTGAGAGCTTTCTTT.

The chain couples TRBV7-7 to TRBJ2-5, with 9 bases that match TRBD1. The junction had 9 bases not matched to a gene; V was cut back by 5 bases and J by 5 bases. Germline V gene sequence: CDR1 SSHAT, CDR2 FNYEAQ (reference sequence). CDR3 length: 15 residues. CDR3 bases: TGTGCCAGCAGCCCGTCGGGACAGGGCGGGGAGACCCAGTACTTC. This sequence encodes CASSPSGQGGETQYF.

V gene TRBV7-8 combines with J gene TRBJ2-7; 9 bases fit TRBD2. The junction had 13 bases not matched to a gene; V was cut back by 5 bases and J by 5 bases. This CDR3 has 16 amino acids. Germline CDR1 reads SGHVS; CDR2 reads FQNEAQ. The DNA of the CDR3 is TGTGCCAGCAGCCCCCGACCCGAGCGGGGGGCCCACGAGCAGTACTTC. Protein: CASSPRPERGAHEQYF. The full variable domain, its missing parts supplied by reference TRBV7-8 and TRBJ2-7, is GAGVSQSPRYKVAKRGQDVALRCDPISGHVSLFWYQQALGQGPEFLTYFQNEAQLDKSGLPSDRFFAERPEGSVSTLKIQRTQQEDSAVYLCASSPRPERGAHEQYFGPGTRLTVT.

The V call is TRBV5-6, the J call TRBJ2-1, with 7 bases aligning to TRBD2. V lost 0 bases and J lost 3; bases outside the gene matches: 12. Germline CDR1 is SGHDT and CDR2 is YYEEEE. The CDR3 covers 18 residues. DNA for the CDR3: TGTGCCAGCAGCTTGGTGAGCGGGACCTCTAGCAACTACAATGAGCAGTTCTTC. As protein: CASSLVSGTSSNYNEQFF.

V is TRBV2 and J is TRBJ1-1, with a weak D call TRBD1 (5 bases). V gave up 9 bases and J gave up 0 bases, with 14 bases separating them. Per the germline V gene, CDR1 is SNHLY and CDR2 is FYNNEI. This CDR3 is 14 amino acids long. In DNA, the CDR3 is TGTGCCAGACAGGTTGACTCGATGAACACTGAAGCTTTCTTT. Amino acids: CARQVDSMNTEAFF.

This clone was picked up one time. This sequence joins TRBV29-1 and TRBJ1-2, with no clear D. The germline V gene has CDR1 SQVTM and CDR2 ANQGSEA. The CDR3 covers 12 residues. V was pared by 4 bases and J by 6 bases, with 12 bases between. The CDR3 loop reads CSVVGAEHGYTF. DNA of the CDR3: TGCAGCGTTGTGGGCGCCGAGCATGGCTACACCTTC.